The following is a T cell receptor (beta chain) sequence with its context. These data belong to a study of blood T cell repertoires in COVID-19. Study processing details: Estimation of nucleated cell counts relied on the amplification of reference gene primers. Libraries were prepared by immunoSEQ multiplex PCR; TCRdb keeps only in-frame clonotypes and omits some of them. V and J calls and clone size come straight from that table; D and trimming were deduced from the DNA. The data contain 65,000 to 70,000 clones, around 81% of them singletons. The sample was peripheral blood. The receptor comes from a woman in her fifties or sixties with acute or convalescent COVID-19.

The CDR3 coding sequence is TGTGCCACCAGAGGCCCTACGCGGACTAGCGGAACCTACGAGCAGTACTTC. This codes for CATRGPTRTSGTYEQYF. The genes are TRBV15 and TRBJ2-7, with 10 nucleotides matching TRBD2. CDR3 length: 17 amino acids. With V trimmed by 6 bases and J by 2 bases, 13 bases remained unmatched. The germline CDR1 and CDR2 sequences are LNHNV and YYDKDF (reference sequence).